In its sample, the clone carrying this T cell receptor beta chain was seen many times. Its antigen is not known. Trimming took 0 bases from V and 5 from J, leaving 3 bases between them. CDR1 is KGHDR and CDR2 is SFDVKD in the germline V gene. This CDR3 has 12 residues. In TCRdb, the 5' RACE reads were re-called with MiXCR into one record per CDR3 protein. Of about 320,000 distinct CDR3 sequences in the sample, around 4.5% were seen once. The sample originates from a study of T cells after yellow fever vaccination. Study-wide results and caveats: The secondary response was weaker but peaked faster, day 5 versus 15.

Sequenced material: PBMCs, taken 15 days after the yellow fever booster vaccination. This receptor was obtained from a man aged 18 to 30 who received the YFV17D yellow fever vaccine. The chain has TRBV24-1 and TRBJ2-5; no reliable D call. The CDR3 loop is CATSDLRETQYF. CDR3 nucleotides: TGTGCCACCAGTGATTTGCGGGAGACCCAGTACTTC.